This record concerns one TCR beta chain sequence. Its target is unknown. Sequenced by immunoSEQ multiplex PCR; TCRdb stores in-frame clones only, minus some. The data contain around 66,000 clones, 80% to 90% of them seen just once; the ten biggest clones take up around 16%. This entry comes from a study of PD-1 blockade in classical Hodgkin lymphoma. After autologous stem cell transplantation all patients relapsed, and prior brentuximab vedotin exposure differed between cohorts. General study points: Some patients started nivolumab under 1 year after ASCT, and they were excluded. Complete responders entered with baseline diversity on par with newly diagnosed patients, the results showed. Lower baseline TCR diversity was reported for newly diagnosed patients than for healthy donors. The authors have not defined what causes the repertoire differences, possibly disease activity or prior therapy.

The sample was peripheral blood mononuclear cells (PBMCs), taken at baseline. The TCR was taken from a human donor with classical Hodgkin lymphoma.

CDR3 amino acids: CASSPRDGSYEQYF. The CDR3 DNA reads as TGCGCCAGCAGCCCTCGGGACGGATCCTACGAGCAGTACTTC. The V gene is TRBV4-1, the J gene TRBJ2-7; D possibly matches TRBD1 or TRBD2 (5 bases each). In germline, CDR1 is MGHRA, CDR2 YSYEKL. The CDR3 spans 14 residues. Trimming took off 4 bases at V and 1 base at J, with 11 bases between the two ends.